A selection of T cell receptor beta chains follows, all from one sample in a study of blood T cells in healthy people across ages. TCRdb passed the 5' RACE reads through MiXCR, listing each CDR3 protein once. The sample carries more than 800,000 distinct CDR3 sequences, under 30% recorded once. Specimen: blood. The receptors here all came from a woman of 80 years or more in good health. The CDR3 runs from the conserved cysteine through the conserved F or W. The D gene is left open where the match is weak. Some rows have no size entry. The others give once, few or many, or a class for an expanded clone.

D gene	J gene	V gene	clone size	CDR3 DNA	CDR3 protein
-	TRBJ2-7	TRBV20-1	-	TGCAGTGCTAGAGTACCGGGGGCCTCCTACAACGAGCAGTACTTC	CSARVPGASYNEQYF
-	TRBJ2-3	TRBV20-1	-	TGCAGTGCTAAAGGGGCCGTTAGCACAGATACGCAGTATTTT	CSAKGAVSTDTQYF
-	TRBJ2-3	TRBV12-3/TRBV12-4	-	TGTGCCAGCAGTTTTTCGAGATCGAGCACAGATACGCAATATTTT	CASSFSRSSTDTQYF
-	TRBJ1-1	TRBV18	few	TGTGCCAGCTCACCACGGGATGGCACTGAAGCTTTCTTT	CASSPRDGTEAFF
-	TRBJ2-5	TRBV7-2	-	TGTGCCAGCAGCTTTTATATGGGGAAAGAGACCCAGTACTTC	CASSFYMGKETQYF
-	TRBJ1-6	TRBV20-1	-	TGCAGTGCTCTAAAGGGGGGGGGCTCCTATAATTCACCCCTCCACTTT	CSALKGGGSYNSPLHF
-	TRBJ2-7	TRBV12-3/TRBV12-4	few	TGTGCCAGCAGCCCCTCAGCTACGGGGAGGTACGAGCAGTACTTC	CASSPSATGRYEQYF
TRBD2	TRBJ2-1	TRBV25-1	-	TGTGCCAGCAGTGAGTCCCTAGCGGGGGATGAGCAGTTCTTC	CASSESLAGDEQFF
-	TRBJ2-5	TRBV12-3/TRBV12-4	many	TGTGCCAGCAGCGGGACTCCGTGGTCCCAGTACTTC	CASSGTPWSQYF
TRBD2	TRBJ2-5	TRBV12-5	many	TGTGCTAGTGGTTTGGAAACAGGACTAGCGGGGAGAGAGACCCAGTACTTC	CASGLETGLAGRETQYF